Included here is one T cell receptor (beta chain) sequence, with context. Trimming removed 0 bases from V and 1 base from J; junction bases left unmatched: 2. The CDR3 loop spans 16 amino acids. CDR1 is MNHEY, CDR2 SMNVEV, per germline (reference sequence). This entry comes from a study of OX40 agonist ivuxolimab in advanced cancers. The table came from immunoSEQ multiplex PCR; TCRdb's copy has only in-frame clones and leaves some out. Among tens of thousands of clones listed, more than 70% were seen once. V gene TRBV27 combines with J gene TRBJ1-5, with 8 bases matching TRBD1. This sample comprised CD4+ or CD8+ T cells sorted from blood, obtained in a trial of the OX40 agonist ivuxolimab. The origin of this receptor is an adult with an advanced solid tumor such as melanoma, head and neck, liver or kidney cancer. CDR3 sequence (DNA): TGTGCCAGCAGTTTATCGTGGACAGGGAGCAATCAGCCCCAGCATTTT. This sequence encodes CASSLSWTGSNQPQHF.